These 9 T cell receptor beta chains originate from one sample sequenced in a study of cytomegalovirus exposure and HLA in healthy donors (dated by TCRdb to 2015 to 2018). Libraries were built with the immunoSEQ multiplex PCR assay. The multiplex PCR relied on a mix of 60 forward primers for TCR Vbeta segments and 13 reverse primers for TCR Jbeta segments. TCRdb retrieved this table from immuneACCESS and kept in-frame rearrangements only. Not all clones are present; in checked studies, unresolved V genes account for under half, and no reason is known for the remainder. The sample table lists 95,000 to 150,000 clones, 83% of them with a count of one. More than 3.5% of the sample belongs to the ten largest clones. What was sequenced was PBMCs. The receptors derive from a woman aged 35 to 49 in good health and CMV-seropositive.

The chain links TRBV4-2 to TRBJ2-7; TRBD1 agrees at 8 bases. After removal of 2 bases from V and 2 bases from J, the junction contained 11 bases not matched to a gene. The CDR3 contains 17 residues. The germline V gene has CDR1 LGHNA and CDR2 YNFKEQ. CDR3 sequence reads: CASSQQLDRDITYEQYF. In DNA, the CDR3 is TGTGCCAGCAGCCAACAACTGGACAGGGATATTACCTACGAGCAGTACTTC.

The J gene is TRBJ2-3, the V gene TRBV23-1; possible D gene TRBD2, 5 bases. TRBV23-1 counts as an open reading frame of uncertain function. Deletions cut 2 bases from V and 1 base from J, with 13 bases between. This CDR3 contains 16 residues. The CDR3 spells CASSQRLALCTDTQYF. Written as DNA, the CDR3 is TGCGCCAGCAGTCAAAGGCTAGCTCTTTGCACAGATACGCAGTATTTT.

This rearrangement joins TRBV6-6 to TRBJ2-1; 12 bases align to TRBD2. The V gene's germline CDR1 is MNHNY and CDR2 SVGAGI (reference sequence). Trimming at V came to 2 bases and at J to 7 bases, leaving 6 bases not matched to a gene. There are 16 residues in the CDR3. The CDR3 nucleotides are TGTGCCAGCAGTTACCCGACGACTAGCGGGGGAAATGAGCAGTTCTTC. Its translation is CASSYPTTSGGNEQFF.

V usage is TRBV10-3 and J usage is TRBJ2-2; the D gene is possibly TRBD2 (7 bases). Looked up from germline, CDR1 is ENHRY and CDR2 is SYGVKD. V lost 0 bases, J lost 4 bases, and 12 bases lay in between. CDR3 length: 16 residues. CDR3 DNA: TGTGCCATCAGTGAGTCGGGGGGGCGCATCACCGGGGAGCTGTTTTTT. Protein: CAISESGGRITGELFF.

The V and J genes are TRBV27 and TRBJ1-4, with D tentatively TRBD1 (6 bases). Trimming took off 6 bases at V and 2 bases at J, with 16 bases between the two ends. CDR3 length equals 16 residues. Germline V gives CDR1 MNHEY, CDR2 SMNVEV (reference sequence). The CDR3 coding sequence is TGTGCCAGCAGAACGGGCCGCCAGGGGACTAATGAAAAACTGTTTTTT. Its protein product is CASRTGRQGTNEKLFF.

This clone was observed a few times. V is TRBV6-1 and J is TRBJ1-3; D may be TRBD1 (5 bases). Germline-derived CDR1 and CDR2 are MNHNS and SASEGT. The CDR3 covers 16 residues. The germline V and J ends were trimmed by 3 bases and 0 bases, with 12 bases remaining between them. This CDR3 reads CASSDPRQRSGNTIYF. CDR3 nucleotides: TGTGCCAGCAGTGACCCGAGACAGCGCTCTGGAAACACCATATATTTT.

This clone has a single count. This chain connects TRBV23-1 to TRBJ2-3; 7 positions match TRBD2. TRBV23-1 is treated as an ORF (open reading frame) with a function not yet certain. J was trimmed by 4 bases and V by 6 bases; bases with no gene match: 19. CDR3 length equals 18 residues. In nucleotides, the CDR3 is TGCGCCAGCAGGCATAACTGGCTAGTGCGGGAGTTTCCAGATACGCAGTATTTT. Residues: CASRHNWLVREFPDTQYF.

The CDR3 loop is CASSTLAGPGYEQYF. The CDR3 nucleotides read TGTGCCAGCAGTACCCTAGCGGGGCCCGGGTACGAGCAGTACTTC. The chain recombines TRBV7-8 with TRBJ2-5; TRBD2 matches 9 bases. The assigned J gene may be wrong: the sequence end matches TRBJ2-7 better. The CDR3 length is 15 residues. Germline lookup yields CDR1 SGHVS and CDR2 FQNEAQ.

The chain links TRBV2 to TRBJ2-7, with no clear D. The V end lost 3 bases, the J end lost 2 bases, and 8 bases lay between the germline ends. CDR1 and CDR2 (germline): SNHLY, FYNNEI. The CDR3 covers 13 residues. The CDR3 coding sequence is TGTGCCAGCAGTGAGGGCCGAACCTACGAGCAGTACTTC. As protein: CASSEGRTYEQYF.